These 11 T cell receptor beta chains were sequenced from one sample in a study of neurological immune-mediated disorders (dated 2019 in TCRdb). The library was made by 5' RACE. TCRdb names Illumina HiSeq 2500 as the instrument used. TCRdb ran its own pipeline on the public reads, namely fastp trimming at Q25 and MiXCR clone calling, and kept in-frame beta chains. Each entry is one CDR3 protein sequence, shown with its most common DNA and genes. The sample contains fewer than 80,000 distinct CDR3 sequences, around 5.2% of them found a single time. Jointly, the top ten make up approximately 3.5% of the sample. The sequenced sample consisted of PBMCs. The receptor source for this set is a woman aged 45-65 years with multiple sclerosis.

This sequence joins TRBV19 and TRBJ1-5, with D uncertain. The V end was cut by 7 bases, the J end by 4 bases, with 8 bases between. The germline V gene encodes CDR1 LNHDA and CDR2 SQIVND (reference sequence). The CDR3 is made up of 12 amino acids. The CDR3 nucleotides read TGTGCCAGTATGGGCGTAAATCAGCCCCAGCATTTT. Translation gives CASMGVNQPQHF.

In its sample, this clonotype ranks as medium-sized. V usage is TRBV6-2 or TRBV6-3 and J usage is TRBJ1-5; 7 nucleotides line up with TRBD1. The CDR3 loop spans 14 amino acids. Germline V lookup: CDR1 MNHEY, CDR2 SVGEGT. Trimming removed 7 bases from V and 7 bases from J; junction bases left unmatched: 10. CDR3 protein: CASTQTGLLQPQHF. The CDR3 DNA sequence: TGTGCCAGCACCCAGACAGGGCTATTACAGCCCCAGCATTTT.

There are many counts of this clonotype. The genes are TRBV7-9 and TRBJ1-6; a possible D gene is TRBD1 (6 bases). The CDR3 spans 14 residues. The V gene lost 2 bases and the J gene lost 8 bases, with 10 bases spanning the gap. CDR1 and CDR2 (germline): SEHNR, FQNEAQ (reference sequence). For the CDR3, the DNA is TGTGCCAGCAGCTTAAGGACAGCCGATTCACCCCTCCACTTT. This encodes CASSLRTADSPLHF.

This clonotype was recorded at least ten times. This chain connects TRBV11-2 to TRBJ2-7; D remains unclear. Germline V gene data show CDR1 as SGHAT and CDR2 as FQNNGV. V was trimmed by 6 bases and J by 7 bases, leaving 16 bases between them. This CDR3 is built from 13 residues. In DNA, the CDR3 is TGTGCCAGCAGGACACCGAATGGAGTAGAGCAGTACTTC. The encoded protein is CASRTPNGVEQYF.

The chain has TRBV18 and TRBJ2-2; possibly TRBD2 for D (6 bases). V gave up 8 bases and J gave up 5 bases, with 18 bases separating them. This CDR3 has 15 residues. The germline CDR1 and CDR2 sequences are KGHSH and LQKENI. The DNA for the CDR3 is TGTGCCAGCACAACCGGGACTGGGATAACCGGGGAGCTGTTTTTT. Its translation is CASTTGTGITGELFF. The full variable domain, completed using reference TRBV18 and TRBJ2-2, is NAGVMQNPRHLVRRRGQEARLRCSPMKGHSHVYWYRQLPEEGLKFMVYLQKENIIDESGMPKERFSAEFPKEGPSILRIQQVVRGDSAAYFCASTTGTGITGELFFGEGSRLTVL.

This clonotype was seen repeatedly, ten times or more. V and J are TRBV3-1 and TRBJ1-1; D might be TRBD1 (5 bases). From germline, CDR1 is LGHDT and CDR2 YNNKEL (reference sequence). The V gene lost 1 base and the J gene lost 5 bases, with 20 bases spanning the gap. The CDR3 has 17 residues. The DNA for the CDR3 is TGTGCCAGCAGCCAAGTTCTACCGGGACGGGGAGCTACTGAAGCTTTCTTT. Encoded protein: CASSQVLPGRGATEAFF.

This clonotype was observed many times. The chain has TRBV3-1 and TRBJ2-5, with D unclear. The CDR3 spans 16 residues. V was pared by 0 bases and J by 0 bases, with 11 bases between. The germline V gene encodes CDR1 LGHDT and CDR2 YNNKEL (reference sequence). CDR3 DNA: TGTGCCAGCAGCCAAGACGTAGGTCGGTACCAAGAGACCCAGTACTTC. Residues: CASSQDVGRYQETQYF.

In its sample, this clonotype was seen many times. The CDR3: CASSLGLSRYTF. CDR3 sequence (DNA): TGTGCCAGCAGCTTAGGTCTGTCCCGCTACACCTTC. J is TRBJ1-2 and V is TRBV7-9, with unresolved D. The ends were cut back, 1 base at V and 9 bases at J, with 9 bases in the middle. Germline V gene lookup returns CDR1 SEHNR and CDR2 FQNEAQ (reference sequence). The CDR3 consists of 12 residues.

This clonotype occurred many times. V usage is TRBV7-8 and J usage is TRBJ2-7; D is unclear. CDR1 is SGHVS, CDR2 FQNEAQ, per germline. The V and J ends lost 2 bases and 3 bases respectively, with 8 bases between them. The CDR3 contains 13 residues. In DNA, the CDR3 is TGTGCCAGCAGCTTACTGGCGGACTACGAGCAGTACTTC. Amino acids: CASSLLADYEQYF. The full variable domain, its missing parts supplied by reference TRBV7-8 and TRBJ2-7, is GAGVSQSPRYKVAKRGQDVALRCDPISGHVSLFWYQQALGQGPEFLTYFQNEAQLDKSGLPSDRFFAERPEGSVSTLKIQRTQQEDSAVYLCASSLLADYEQYFGPGTRLTVT.

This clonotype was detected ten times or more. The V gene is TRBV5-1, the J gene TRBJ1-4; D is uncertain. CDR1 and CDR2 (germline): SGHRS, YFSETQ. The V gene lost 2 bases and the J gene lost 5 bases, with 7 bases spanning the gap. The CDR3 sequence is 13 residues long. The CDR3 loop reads CASSFNSNEKLFF. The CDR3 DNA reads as TGCGCCAGCAGCTTTAATAGCAATGAAAAACTGTTTTTT.

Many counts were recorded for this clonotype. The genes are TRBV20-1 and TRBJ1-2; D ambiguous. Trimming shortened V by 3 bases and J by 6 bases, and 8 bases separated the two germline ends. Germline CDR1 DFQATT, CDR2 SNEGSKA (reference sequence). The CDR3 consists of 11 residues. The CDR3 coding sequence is TGCAGTGCTAGTTTATATGATGGCTACACCTTC. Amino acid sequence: CSASLYDGYTF.